One and the same sample provided the 4 T cell receptor beta chains below, sequenced in a study of Ad26.COV2.S vaccination and SARS-CoV-2 variants. Libraries were prepared by immunoSEQ multiplex PCR; TCRdb keeps only in-frame clonotypes and omits some of them. The data show some 390,000 clones, around 91% seen once. The treatment was: around 19 received Ad26.COV2.S at low or high dose, single or two shots; 5 received placebo; per-sample allocation not given. Following the first vaccine or placebo injection, samples were taken on day 63. This specimen consisted of peripheral blood, obtained in a trial of Ad26.COV2.S vaccine versus placebo. The receptors were sampled from a person aged 18 to 59 who received the Ad26.COV2.S COVID-19 vaccine or a placebo.

The V gene is TRBV19, the J gene TRBJ2-1, with D possibly being TRBD1 (6 bases). Trimming took 3 bases from V and 7 from J, leaving 19 bases between them. This CDR3 spans 16 amino acids. The germline CDR1 and CDR2 sequences are LNHDA and SQIVND (reference sequence). The CDR3 DNA reads TGTGCCAGTAGTATCAGGGGCCCACCCGGGGCGAATGAGCAGTTCTTC. It translates to CASSIRGPPGANEQFF.

The V gene is TRBV6-6, the J gene TRBJ2-2; D remains unclear. Germline-derived CDR1 and CDR2 are MNHNY and SVGAGI (reference sequence). CDR3 length: 12 amino acids. Trimming took off 6 bases at V and 6 bases at J, with 8 bases between the two ends. The CDR3 is CASRLQSGELFF. The CDR3 bases are TGTGCCAGCAGACTTCAGTCCGGGGAGCTGTTTTTT.

This clone was picked up one time. CDR3 sequence reads: CASSLRGGNQETQYF. In nucleotides, the CDR3 is TGCGCCAGCAGCTTGCGGGGGGGGAACCAAGAGACCCAGTACTTC. The genes are TRBV5-1 and TRBJ2-5, with 8 bases matching TRBD2. The CDR3 length is 15 residues. Germline trimming cut 1 base from V and 0 bases from J; bases unmatched to any gene: 2. Germline-derived CDR1 and CDR2 are SGHRS and YFSETQ.

V is TRBV29-1 and J is TRBJ2-3; a weak D match, TRBD1 (6 bases). The CDR3 runs 15 residues. Germline V gives CDR1 SQVTM, CDR2 ANQGSEA. V lost 6 bases and J 1 base, leaving 17 bases between the germline ends. The CDR3: CSVPRTAVRTDTQYF. CDR3 nucleotide sequence: TGCAGCGTCCCTCGGACAGCAGTTCGCACAGATACGCAGTATTTT.